This T cell receptor beta chain is drawn from a study of blood T cell repertoires in COVID-19. Study at large: The cDNA or gDNA used as material had been derived from T cells, B-cell-depleted T cells, or PBMCs.

Study processing details: It was from reference gene primer amplification that nucleated cell counts were estimated. The method was immunoSEQ multiplex PCR; TCRdb's version includes in-frame clones alone and lacks a portion of them. V and J calls and clone size follow that table, whereas D and trimming were derived from the DNA. The data hold hundreds of thousands of clones, with approximately 80% observed a single time. Looked up from germline, CDR1 is SGHNT and CDR2 is YENEEA. Trimming cost V 5 bases and J 0 bases, with 10 bases left between them. This CDR3 spans 15 amino acids. A few counts support this clone.

The V call is TRBV11-3, the J call TRBJ2-2; no reliable D call. The source of this sequence is a woman older than 75 with acute or convalescent COVID-19. The sequencing input was peripheral blood. The CDR3 reads CASSPRVSNTGELFF. CDR3 DNA: TGTGCCAGCAGCCCCCGGGTCTCGAACACCGGGGAGCTGTTTTTT.